The subject of this entry is one T cell receptor beta chain. This record comes from a study of blood T cells in healthy people across ages. Total RNA extracted from each sample amounted to at least 6 micrograms. CDR1 and CDR2 from the germline V gene are MGHRA and YSYEKL. V lost 4 bases, J lost 1 base, and 16 bases lay in between. The CDR3 length is 16 residues. It was with a sample-barcoded 5' primer and a J-beta primer mix that a second PCR of roughly 7 to 12 cycles was run. Each of the samples gave a minimum of 2.5 million paired-end reads that contained CDR3. Using its own MiXCR run on the 5' RACE reads, TCRdb lists one record per CDR3 protein. Of hundreds of thousands of distinct CDR3 sequences listed, just under 25% are singletons. The same sample was also used in a study of T cells of mothers and their children.

The J gene is TRBJ1-1, the V gene TRBV4-1, with a tentative D call TRBD1 (5 bases). Sequencing input: blood. The origin of this receptor is a boy aged 5-17 years in good health. The CDR3 region is CASSPTGGEKNTEAFF. The CDR3 DNA follows: TGCGCCAGCAGCCCTACGGGGGGTGAAAAGAACACTGAAGCTTTCTTT.